Each of the 10 T cell receptor beta chains below was sequenced from the same sample in a study of T-cell reconstitution after alpha-beta-depleted transplantation in children. Unique molecular identifiers were incorporated during preparation of the TCRbeta library. TCRdb recomputed calls from the PCR reads with MiXCR, one row per CDR3 protein. This table has 450,000 to 600,000 distinct CDR3 sequences, about an eighth appearing once. Here the sequenced sample was PBMCs, mostly from graft donor cells, taken 360 days after TCRalphabeta/CD19-depleted stem cell transplant. The receptors shown here come from a male patient younger than 18 who had a stem cell transplant for acute myeloid leukemia, so the T cells may come from the graft donor.

This clonotype was seen only a few times. The rearrangement uses TRBV4-3 and TRBJ2-1, with D maybe TRBD2 (6 bases). This CDR3 has 17 amino acids. Germline V lookup: CDR1 LGHNA, CDR2 YSLEER. V was cut by 4 bases and J by 2 bases, with 18 bases left in between. CDR3 nucleotides: TGCGCCAGCAGCCTAGTTTCTCGCGGGGCCGCCTACAATGAGCAGTTCTTC. It translates to CASSLVSRGAAYNEQFF.

The sample holds many counts of this clonotype. The V and J genes are TRBV3-1 and TRBJ2-2, with D maybe TRBD2 (6 bases). The CDR3 is 14 residues long. The V end lost 0 bases, the J end lost 6 bases, and 8 bases lay between the germline ends. From germline, CDR1 is LGHDT and CDR2 YNNKEL (reference sequence). CDR3 loop: CASSQEAGPGELFF. The CDR3 DNA reads TGTGCCAGCAGCCAAGAGGCGGGACCCGGGGAGCTGTTTTTT.

The chain recombines TRBV20-1 with TRBJ2-1; 7 positions match TRBD2. This CDR3 has 15 residues. V trimming: 5 bases; J trimming: 4 bases; junction bases outside the gene matches: 11. Germline assignment: CDR1 DFQATT and CDR2 SNEGSKA (reference sequence). As DNA, the CDR3 is TGCAGTGCTGTCCCGGGACTATTCAATTACAATGAGCAGTTCTTC. Its protein product is CSAVPGLFNYNEQFF.

This clonotype was counted ten times or more. The chain carries TRBV29-1 and TRBJ2-1; 11 bases map to TRBD2. Germline V gene sequence: CDR1 SQVTM, CDR2 ANQGSEA. The CDR3 is 15 residues long. The V and J ends lost 4 bases and 5 bases, in that order; junction bases with no gene match: 7. For the CDR3, the DNA is TGCAGCGTTGCCCTTCGACTAGCGGGACACAATGAGCAGTTCTTC. Its protein product is CSVALRLAGHNEQFF.

The J gene is TRBJ2-1, the V gene TRBV27; 7 nucleotides line up with TRBD2. Germline loops: CDR1 MNHEY, CDR2 SMNVEV (reference sequence). The trim removed 4 bases at V and 8 bases at J, leaving 8 bases unmatched. The CDR3 has 14 residues. The CDR3 reads CASSSTTGRDEQFF. The CDR3, as DNA: TGTGCCAGCAGTTCGACCACGGGGAGGGATGAGCAGTTCTTC.

A few counts support this clonotype. The chain has TRBV29-1 and TRBJ2-5, with TRBD1 identical over 12 bases. Germline V lookup: CDR1 SQVTM, CDR2 ANQGSEA. Trimming cost V 7 bases and J 5 bases; bases outside gene matches: 5. This CDR3 contains 13 residues. The CDR3 region has the DNA TGCAGCGAGGGACAGGGGGCTAGGGAGACCCAGTACTTC. Translated: CSEGQGARETQYF.

This chain joins TRBV5-1 and TRBJ1-2; unclear D gene. In germline, CDR1 is SGHRS, CDR2 YFSETQ. V was clipped by 0 bases and J by 0 bases, with 9 bases between them. CDR3 length: 15 amino acids. CDR3 residues: CASSLAYTANYGYTF. The CDR3 DNA reads as TGCGCCAGCAGCTTGGCCTACACCGCTAACTATGGCTACACCTTC.

This clonotype was seen only a few times. Germline is not matched at one junction end, which may reflect a read error. The rearrangement links TRBV7-2 to TRBJ2-4; D is perhaps TRBD2 (6 bases). The CDR3 runs to 13 residues. Germline assignment: CDR1 SGHTA and CDR2 FQGNSA. Written as DNA, the CDR3 is TGTGCCAGCAGCCTAGCGCCCAAAAACATTCAGTACTTC. This encodes CASSLAPKNIQYF.

The chain carries TRBV29-1 and TRBJ2-7, with 7 bases fitting TRBD1. The V gene end was trimmed by 2 bases and the J gene end by 4 bases; junction bases not matched to a gene: 11. This CDR3 comprises 15 residues. The germline V gene encodes CDR1 SQVTM and CDR2 ANQGSEA. The CDR3 nucleotides read TGCAGCGTTGAAAACCGACAGGGAAGGGGATACGAGCAGTACTTC. Translated: CSVENRQGRGYEQYF.

In this sample, this clonotype turned up many times. V is TRBV29-1 and J is TRBJ2-1; TRBD2 agrees at 8 bases. Germline CDR1 and CDR2: SQVTM and ANQGSEA. The V gene end was trimmed by 7 bases and the J gene end by 8 bases; junction bases not matched to a gene: 13. The CDR3 contains 14 residues. CDR3 nucleotide sequence: TGCAGCGCCAAGTCAGGACTAGCATCATATGAGCAGTTCTTC. Encoded protein: CSAKSGLASYEQFF.